The rows below give T cell receptor beta chains drawn from one sample of a study of T cell responses to AZD1222 COVID-19 vaccine. Assay: immunoSEQ multiplex PCR; the TCRdb copy retains only in-frame clones and omits some. The data contain 140,000 to 150,000 clones, 80% to 95% of them singletons. Sample: peripheral blood, taken on day 0 of MenACWY control vaccination. Source of these receptors: an adult in good health. The CDR3 runs from the conserved cysteine through the conserved F or W. Fields, in order: CDR3 protein, clone size, V gene, J gene. A row's size may be missing; if present it is once, few, many or a size class.

cdr3_aa: CASSSRQGGQPQHF
clone_size: NA
v_call: TRBV6-5
j_call: TRBJ1-5

cdr3_aa: CSARREEQYF
clone_size: NA
v_call: TRBV20-1
j_call: TRBJ2-7

cdr3_aa: CASSLQRITDTQYF
clone_size: NA
v_call: TRBV19
j_call: TRBJ2-3

cdr3_aa: CASSPPLGANTEAFF
clone_size: NA
v_call: TRBV28
j_call: TRBJ1-1

cdr3_aa: CASSLRDRGLHEQYF
clone_size: NA
v_call: TRBV5-1
j_call: TRBJ2-7

cdr3_aa: CASSSHGQGQTEAFF
clone_size: NA
v_call: TRBV9
j_call: TRBJ1-1

cdr3_aa: CASSEAAGSGQETQYF
clone_size: NA
v_call: TRBV6-1
j_call: TRBJ2-5

cdr3_aa: CASSLDWDRNYGYTF
clone_size: NA
v_call: TRBV7-2
j_call: TRBJ1-2

cdr3_aa: CASSLPTSGKYYEQYF
clone_size: NA
v_call: TRBV28
j_call: TRBJ2-7

cdr3_aa: CASSLVRGNEQFF
clone_size: NA
v_call: TRBV7-9
j_call: TRBJ2-1

cdr3_aa: CASSSTGAGELFF
clone_size: once
v_call: TRBV4-1
j_call: TRBJ2-2

cdr3_aa: CASSTWQGAGEAFF
clone_size: NA
v_call: TRBV19
j_call: TRBJ1-1

cdr3_aa: CASSERGSSTEAFF
clone_size: few
v_call: TRBV25-1
j_call: TRBJ1-1

cdr3_aa: CATSRLAGDPNEQFF
clone_size: NA
v_call: TRBV15
j_call: TRBJ2-1

cdr3_aa: CASSPGVETHYGYTF
clone_size: NA
v_call: TRBV18
j_call: TRBJ1-2

cdr3_aa: CASGGWVREWNYGYTF
clone_size: NA
v_call: TRBV2
j_call: TRBJ1-2

cdr3_aa: CASSSDRGRQPQHF
clone_size: few
v_call: TRBV7-2
j_call: TRBJ1-5

cdr3_aa: CASSEGLAGNYEQYF
clone_size: NA
v_call: TRBV10-1
j_call: TRBJ2-7

cdr3_aa: CSAAHRDEQFF
clone_size: NA
v_call: TRBV20-1
j_call: TRBJ2-1

cdr3_aa: CASSLVRQTNYGYTF
clone_size: NA
v_call: TRBV6-6
j_call: TRBJ1-2

cdr3_aa: CASSFQAGGPAYNEQFF
clone_size: once
v_call: TRBV5-1
j_call: TRBJ2-1

cdr3_aa: CASSLEGERNYEQYF
clone_size: NA
v_call: TRBV7-9
j_call: TRBJ2-7

cdr3_aa: CASTDQGADNSPLHF
clone_size: NA
v_call: TRBV27
j_call: TRBJ1-6

cdr3_aa: CASSHSQAGQGIRENSPLHF
clone_size: NA
v_call: TRBV4-1
j_call: TRBJ1-6

cdr3_aa: CASRIRDTHYEQYF
clone_size: NA
v_call: TRBV27
j_call: TRBJ2-7

cdr3_aa: CASTSAGEESYNEQFF
clone_size: NA
v_call: TRBV13
j_call: TRBJ2-1

cdr3_aa: CASSYSTLAGETQYF
clone_size: NA
v_call: TRBV6-6
j_call: TRBJ2-5

cdr3_aa: CAISQGGTTNEKLFF
clone_size: NA
v_call: TRBV2
j_call: TRBJ1-4